One and the same sample provided the 18 T cell receptor beta chains below, sequenced in a study of lymphopenia after photon versus proton radiotherapy. The protocol was immunoSEQ multiplex PCR, while the TCRdb copy is restricted to in-frame clones and leaves out a portion. The sample includes about 68,000 clones, approximately 90% of them seen just once. Sample: peripheral blood, taken from a patient treated with photon-based radiotherapy. The receptors were gathered from a woman in her seventies with pancreatic cancer.

The chain carries TRBV28 and TRBJ1-5; 7 nucleotides agree with TRBD1. Trimming cost V 3 bases and J 2 bases; bases outside gene matches: 4. The CDR3 covers 15 residues. Germline V gene sequence: CDR1 MDHEN, CDR2 SYDVKM. The DNA of the CDR3 is TGTGCCAGCAGTTTGGGGCAGGGGGGCAATCAGCCCCAGCATTTT. It is translated as CASSLGQGGNQPQHF.

J is TRBJ2-3 and V is TRBV11-3; the D is unclear. Deletions cut 5 bases from V and 4 bases from J, with 7 bases between. The length of the CDR3 is 12 residues. CDR1 and CDR2 (germline): SGHNT, YENEEA. CDR3 sequence reads: CASSKNADTQYF. CDR3 DNA sequence: TGTGCCAGCAGCAAGAATGCAGATACGCAGTATTTT.

This chain links TRBV28 with TRBJ2-7; TRBD2 matches at 8 bases. This CDR3 region has 15 residues. J lost 6 bases, V lost 5 bases, and 12 bases had no gene match. The germline CDR1 and CDR2 sequences are MDHEN and SYDVKM. The CDR3 sequence: CASSRSGRGRFEQYF. CDR3 DNA sequence: TGTGCCAGCAGTCGCAGCGGGAGAGGGAGGTTCGAGCAGTACTTC.

This clone turned up a few times. This chain links TRBV18 with TRBJ2-3, with TRBD1 matching 9 bases. The V segment lost 3 bases and the J segment 3 bases; nucleotides outside the gene matches: 4. Germline V gives CDR1 KGHSH, CDR2 LQKENI. The CDR3 is 15 amino acids. Written as DNA, the CDR3 is TGTGCCAGCTCACCGGGACAGGGTGAGACAGATACGCAGTATTTT. This encodes CASSPGQGETDTQYF.

The chain combines TRBV21-1 with TRBJ1-2. TRBV21-1 is annotated as a pseudogene. This CDR3 comprises 16 residues. In DNA, the CDR3 is TGTGCCAGCAGCACAACCGCCCACCTGCCGCCGTGGGGCTACACCTTC. As protein: CASSTTAHLPPWGYTF.

The V gene is TRBV5-5, the J gene TRBJ2-5, with no clear D. Germline CDR1 SGHKS, CDR2 YYEKEE (reference sequence). The CDR3 runs to 15 residues. Trimming took 4 bases from V and 5 from J, leaving 18 bases between them. The DNA for the CDR3 is TGTGCCAGCAGCCCTAGACAAGCCCTGCGGGAGACCCAGTACTTC. It encodes CASSPRQALRETQYF.

The chain uses TRBV11-2 and TRBJ2-5; D call uncertain. The last part of the DNA fits TRBJ2-7 better; the J call may be wrong. Germline assignment: CDR1 SGHAT and CDR2 FQNNGV. The CDR3 totals 13 residues. The CDR3 nucleotides read TGTGCCAGCAGCTCAATGGGGACCTACGAGCAGTACTTC. Its protein is CASSSMGTYEQYF.

The chain has TRBV11-2 and TRBJ2-5; 11 positions match TRBD2. J was trimmed by 4 bases and V by 1 base; bases with no gene match: 14. The CDR3 contains 19 residues. Germline V CDR1 and CDR2: SGHAT, FQNNGV. Written as DNA, the CDR3 is TGTGCCAGCAGCTTAGGAGACGCCCTAGCGGGAGGATTAGGAGAGACCCAGTACTTC. This codes for CASSLGDALAGGLGETQYF.

This chain connects TRBV29-1 to TRBJ1-2, with a tentative D call TRBD1 (5 bases). CDR3 length: 15 residues. Germline V gene lookup returns CDR1 SQVTM and CDR2 ANQGSEA. The V gene lost 7 bases and the J gene lost 2 bases, with 20 bases spanning the gap. The CDR3 DNA reads TGCAGCGCTCTCCTTTCAGGGATACCGAACTATGGCTACACCTTC. Protein sequence: CSALLSGIPNYGYTF.

V and J are TRBV6-5 and TRBJ1-3, with D unresolved. Trimming took 2 bases from V and 2 from J, leaving 4 bases between them. Per germline, CDR1 MNHEY and CDR2 SVGAGI. The CDR3 is 13 residues long. CDR3 in DNA: TGTGCCAGCAGTTACCCCCCTGGAAACACCATATATTTT. Protein sequence: CASSYPPGNTIYF.

This clone was detected once. The rearrangement links TRBV7-2 to TRBJ2-1, with D maybe TRBD2 (6 bases). Germline values: CDR1 SGHTA, CDR2 FQGNSA. The CDR3 has 15 amino acids. Trimming removed 3 bases at V and 8 bases at J, with 17 bases between. CDR3: CASSFSRLARDEQFF. DNA of the CDR3: TGTGCCAGCAGCTTCTCCCGGCTAGCGAGGGATGAGCAGTTCTTC.

This clone turned up a few times. The rearrangement joins TRBV30 to TRBJ1-1; D gene unclear. There are 11 residues in the CDR3. From germline, CDR1 is GTSNPN and CDR2 SVGIG (reference sequence). Trimming removed 0 bases at V and 9 bases at J, with 8 bases between. The CDR3 DNA reads TGTGCCTGGAGTGTAGGCGCAAAAGCTTTCTTT. Its protein is CAWSVGAKAFF. The full variable domain, in which reference TRBV30 and TRBJ1-1 provide the parts outside the CDR3, is SQTIHQWPATLVQPVGSPLSLECTVEGTSNPNLYWYRQAAGRGLQLLFYSVGIGQISSEVPQNLSASRPQDRQFILSSKKLLLSDSGFYLCAWSVGAKAFFGQGTRLTVV.

The chain is built from TRBV4-1 and TRBJ2-7; D is possibly TRBD1 (6 bases). V lost 3 bases and J lost 3, with 15 bases in between. CDR1 MGHRA and CDR2 YSYEKL come from the germline V gene. This CDR3 contains 15 residues. The CDR3 sequence is CASSQGTGNFYEQYF. The DNA of the CDR3 is TGCGCCAGCAGCCAGGGTACAGGGAACTTCTACGAGCAGTACTTC.

J is TRBJ1-2 and V is TRBV20-1; no reliable D call. The CDR3 is made up of 11 amino acids. Trimming stripped 4 bases from V and 4 bases from J, with 7 bases between. Germline CDR1 and CDR2: DFQATT and SNEGSKA (reference sequence). CDR3 amino acids: CSAKGAYGYTF. The CDR3 DNA is TGCAGTGCTAAGGGAGCCTATGGCTACACCTTC.

V gene TRBV25-1 combines with J gene TRBJ2-1; D uncertain. Germline CDR1 is MGHDK and CDR2 is SYGVNS. V was shortened by 4 bases and J by 8 bases, with 15 bases between the two germline ends. The length of the CDR3 is 14 residues. As DNA, the CDR3 is TGTGCCAGCAGTGGTGTGACACCTGGGGATGAGCAGTTCTTC. As protein: CASSGVTPGDEQFF.

The chain employs TRBV7-9 and TRBJ1-2, with no clear D. This CDR3 is built from 16 residues. Germline CDR1 SEHNR, CDR2 FQNEAQ (reference sequence). Trimming pared 2 bases from V and 4 bases from J, leaving 17 bases between. Here the CDR3 reads CASSLRSGISVYGYTF. The CDR3, as DNA: TGTGCCAGCAGCTTAAGGTCGGGTATCTCCGTCTATGGCTACACCTTC. The variable domain in full, with the rest retrieved from reference TRBV7-9 and TRBJ1-2, is DTGVSQNPRHKITKRGQNVTFRCDPISEHNRLYWYRQTLGQGPEFLTYFQNEAQLEKSRLLSDRFSAERPKGSFSTLEIQRTEQGDSAMYLCASSLRSGISVYGYTFGSGTRLTVV.

The genes are TRBV11-2 and TRBJ2-7, with 13 bases lining up with TRBD2. V gave up 2 bases and J gave up 5 bases; unmatched junction bases: 6. Per the germline V gene, CDR1 is SGHAT and CDR2 is FQNNGV. There are 16 residues in the CDR3. In nucleotides, the CDR3 is TGTGCCAGCAGCTTAACTACTAGCGGGAGGGGAAACGAGCAGTACTTC. This sequence encodes CASSLTTSGRGNEQYF.

The chain employs TRBV29-1 and TRBJ1-3; 7 nucleotides align to TRBD1. Trimming cost V 6 bases and J 2 bases; bases outside gene matches: 7. The CDR3 is 14 residues long. Germline lookup yields CDR1 SQVTM and CDR2 ANQGSEA. CDR3 region: CSVRQGFTGNTIYF. Here the CDR3 DNA reads TGCAGCGTGCGACAGGGATTTACTGGAAACACCATATATTTT.